This entry describes one TCR beta chain. Its antigen is unknown. These data belong to a study of shared clonotypes between healthy human individuals. Overall study findings and caveats: Clonotypes not shared had lower generation probabilities than those common to all four donors. Sorted-subset samples were not fully sequenced, rarefaction indicated.

TCRdb keeps only in-frame clones here, not all; method: immunoSEQ multiplex PCR. The sample includes around 340,000 clones, around four fifths of them seen just once. Input material: memory CD4+ T cells sorted from blood. The subset was: CD45RA-negative fraction. This receptor was taken from a man under 40 in good health.

CDR3 sequence: CARRECAAGTYNEQFF. The CDR3 nucleotides read TGTGCCAGAAGAGAATGCGCCGCAGGGACCTACAATGAGCAGTTCTTC. The chain combines TRBV5-3 with TRBJ2-1; tentative D call: TRBD1 (5 bases). TRBV5-3 carries the ORF label, with uncertain function. The ends were cut back, 5 bases at V and 2 bases at J, with 17 bases in the middle. CDR3 length: 16 amino acids.